Reported below is one TCR beta chain. Antigen: not known. Only healthy Caucasians were enrolled as donors. The CDR3 spans 14 residues. V lost 3 bases, J lost 1 base, and 9 bases lay in between. Germline assignment: CDR1 SGDLS and CDR2 YYNGEE. With template switching, a universal primer site was added, and the cDNA carried unique molecular identifiers. TCRdb reanalysed the 5' RACE reads using MiXCR and keeps one entry per CDR3 protein. The data contain a few hundred thousand distinct CDR3 sequences, about an eighth of them singletons. These data originate in a study of identical twins. Broader study findings: Compared with unrelated sharing, twin-shared out-of-frame alpha sequences had more low-probability sequences.

The data also belong to a second study, concerning yellow fever vaccine responses in identical twins.

The chain has TRBV9 and TRBJ2-3; D is unclear. Material for sequencing was memory (CD45RO+) T cells sorted from blood. This sequence originates from a woman between 18 and 29 years old in good health. Written as DNA, the CDR3 is TGTGCCAGCAGCGAACCCCGGGGCACAGATACGCAGTATTTT. Amino acids: CASSEPRGTDTQYF.